Listed below are T cell receptor beta chains from one sample, sequenced in a study of blood T cell repertoires in COVID-19. TCRdb's table, derived via immunoSEQ multiplex PCR, lists solely in-frame clones and lacks some. The profile shows 300,000 to 400,000 clones, roughly 86% of them singletons. Sequencing was performed on peripheral blood. These receptors all stem from a woman aged 55-69 years with COVID-19, enrolled during active disease. Both conserved end residues are part of each CDR3. Each record gives: CDR3 DNA, CDR3 protein, J gene, V gene, clone size, D gene. A D gene is named only where the DNA matches it firmly. Not every row has a clone size; where given, it reads once, few, many or a size class.

TGCGCCAGCAGCGGGTCCCCGGGGGGGAACACCGGGGAGCTGTTTTTT | CASSGSPGGNTGELFF | TRBJ2-2 | TRBV5-1 | . | TRBD2
TGTGCCTGGAGCAAGGGGGCCGGTGGCTACACCTTC | CAWSKGAGGYTF | TRBJ1-2 | TRBV30 | . | TRBD1
TGTGCCAGCAGCTTAGCCCGGACAGGGTATGTAACTGAAGCTTTCTTT | CASSLARTGYVTEAFF | TRBJ1-1 | TRBV7-6 | . | TRBD1
TGTGCCAGCAGCCCTAAACAGGGGGCTGGGGTAAAACTGTTTTTT | CASSPKQGAGVKLFF | TRBJ1-4 | TRBV3-1/TRBV3-2 | . | TRBD1
TGTGCCAGCAGTGAACAGACTTCTATCACAGATACGCAGTATTTT | CASSEQTSITDTQYF | TRBJ2-3 | TRBV6-1 | . | .
TGTGCCAGCAGCCTCGGACTAGCGGGGGGGCTGAACGAGCAGTACTTC | CASSLGLAGGLNEQYF | TRBJ2-7 | TRBV9 | once | TRBD2
TGCGCCAGCAGCTTGTCGGGGGGCAACTATGGCTACACCTTC | CASSLSGGNYGYTF | TRBJ1-2 | TRBV5-1 | . | .
TGTGCCAGCAGCTTAGCGCTGGGGCAGACCTACAATGAGCAGTTCTTC | CASSLALGQTYNEQFF | TRBJ2-1 | TRBV7-6 | . | .
TGTGCCAGTAGTAACCCTGGGACAGGGGACTATGGCTACACCTTC | CASSNPGTGDYGYTF | TRBJ1-2 | TRBV19 | . | TRBD1
TGCGCCACCAGAGGGGGCATGAACAATGAGCAGTTCTTC | CATRGGMNNEQFF | TRBJ2-1 | TRBV5-1 | once | TRBD1
TGTGCCAGCAGCGGAACAGGGGGAGGGTATGGCTACACCTTC | CASSGTGGGYGYTF | TRBJ1-2 | TRBV11-2 | . | TRBD1
TGCAGCGTTACAACAGGGGCCGCCTACGAGCAGTACTTC | CSVTTGAAYEQYF | TRBJ2-7 | TRBV29-1 | . | TRBD1
TGCAGTGCTAGTCCGCTTTACATTCCGGGGAGCGGGGGGCCGGCCTACAATGAGCAGTTCTTC | CSASPLYIPGSGGPAYNEQFF | TRBJ2-1 | TRBV20-1 | . | TRBD2
TGTGCCAGCAGCGCGCGGGGGGCGAACACCGGGGAGCTGTTTTTT | CASSARGANTGELFF | TRBJ2-2 | TRBV9 | . | TRBD2
TGTGCCAGTTTGAGGACAGGTGACACTGAAGCTTTCTTT | CASLRTGDTEAFF | TRBJ1-1 | TRBV27 | . | TRBD1
TGTGCCAGCAGCCCCCCGAGATGGGGACAGGGGGGCGGGGAGCTGTTTTTT | CASSPPRWGQGGGELFF | TRBJ2-2 | TRBV11-2 | . | TRBD1
TGTGCCAGCAGTGGGGGGACTAGCGGGGTCAGCTCCTACGAGCAGTACTTC | CASSGGTSGVSSYEQYF | TRBJ2-7 | TRBV6-1 | few | TRBD2
TGTGCCATCGGGGCGGCGGGGGTATACGAGCAGTACTTC | CAIGAAGVYEQYF | TRBJ2-7 | TRBV28 | . | TRBD2
TGTGCCAGCAGAGGGACAGGGTTTATCGAGCAGTACTTC | CASRGTGFIEQYF | TRBJ2-7 | TRBV28 | . | TRBD1
TGTGCCAGCAGCCTGGACAGGCTAGCGCAGTATTTT | CASSLDRLAQYF | TRBJ2-3 | TRBV7-6 | . | TRBD1
TGTGCCAGCAGCCCAGGGGGCCGGGGAAAAGATACGCAGTATTTT | CASSPGGRGKDTQYF | TRBJ2-3 | TRBV5-6 | . | TRBD1
TGTGCCAGCAGCCCACGGACAGGGCTAAGTGGCTACACCTTC | CASSPRTGLSGYTF | TRBJ1-2 | TRBV7-8 | . | TRBD1
TGTGCCAGCAGGCCAGCGGGGAGCACAGATACGCAGTATTTT | CASRPAGSTDTQYF | TRBJ2-3 | TRBV28 | . | TRBD2
TGTGCCAGCAGTGACTACTCTGGAAACACCATATATTTT | CASSDYSGNTIYF | TRBJ1-3 | TRBV27 | . | .
TGTGCCAGCAATATCGGGGGGTACGGCTACACCTTC | CASNIGGYGYTF | TRBJ1-2 | TRBV6-6 | . | .
TGTGCCAGCAGCTTAGTGGAACAGGGAGAGACTGAAGCTTTCTTT | CASSLVEQGETEAFF | TRBJ1-1 | TRBV11-2 | once | .
TGTGCCAGCAGACGACCCGAGGAGGGGGCGAATAACTATGGCTACACCTTC | CASRRPEEGANNYGYTF | TRBJ1-2 | TRBV4-2 | . | TRBD1
TGTGCCTGGAGTTCGTCCGGGACAGTCCCTTCTCCCCTCCACTTT | CAWSSSGTVPSPLHF | TRBJ1-6 | TRBV30 | . | TRBD1
TGTGCCAGCAGCGAGCGGGATACGCAGTATTTT | CASSERDTQYF | TRBJ2-3 | TRBV5-6 | . | .
TGTGCCAGCAGCCAGACAGGGCTAGCTAACTATGGCTACACCTTC | CASSQTGLANYGYTF | TRBJ1-2 | TRBV5-5 | once | TRBD1
TGTGCCATCAGTGATGGTAGCGGGGAACCTTCCTACGAGCAGTACTTC | CAISDGSGEPSYEQYF | TRBJ2-7 | TRBV10-3 | . | TRBD2
TGTGCCACCAGTGACCTAACTCCCACAGGGCGCTGGGAGCAGTACTTC | CATSDLTPTGRWEQYF | TRBJ2-7 | TRBV24-1 | . | .
TGCGCCAGCAGCCATCGGTGGACTAGCGGGATCCACGAGCAGTACTTC | CASSHRWTSGIHEQYF | TRBJ2-7 | TRBV5-1 | . | TRBD2
TGTGCCAGCAGCCAAGGGTCAGGGCCCCAGCATTTT | CASSQGSGPQHF | TRBJ1-5 | TRBV3-1/TRBV3-2 | . | .
TGTGCCAGCAGACCCAATAACAGGGGGCTCAACAATGAGCAGTTCTTC | CASRPNNRGLNNEQFF | TRBJ2-1 | TRBV11-2 | . | TRBD1
TGTGCCAGCAGCTCAGAAATGAACACTGAAGCTTTCTTT | CASSSEMNTEAFF | TRBJ1-1 | TRBV9 | many | .
TGCGCCAGCAGCCAACATAACCGGGCCCAGGGGAACTATGGCTACACCTTC | CASSQHNRAQGNYGYTF | TRBJ1-2 | TRBV4-1 | . | .
TGTGCCAGCAGTTCCAGGGAGGACGAGCAGTACTTC | CASSSREDEQYF | TRBJ2-7 | TRBV28 | . | .
TGCAGTGCTAGTAGAAACAGGGGGGAGATCTACAATGAGCAGTTCTTC | CSASRNRGEIYNEQFF | TRBJ2-1 | TRBV20-1 | . | TRBD1
TGTGCCAGCAGTCCGCTCAGGGGCGGCGGCACTGAAGCTTTCTTT | CASSPLRGGGTEAFF | TRBJ1-1 | TRBV27 | once | .
TGCAGCTCCCGGGACACCCGTAACTATGGCTACACCTTC | CSSRDTRNYGYTF | TRBJ1-2 | TRBV29-1 | . | .
TGTGCCAGCAGCTTACTTACTAGCTACGGCGAGCAGTACTTC | CASSLLTSYGEQYF | TRBJ2-7 | TRBV5-6 | . | .
TGCGCCAGCAGCCCACAGGGCATCGACGGCTACACCTTC | CASSPQGIDGYTF | TRBJ1-2 | TRBV5-1 | . | .
TGTGCCAGCAGCCTCACACTAGCGGGGGGCCCAGATACGCAGTATTTT | CASSLTLAGGPDTQYF | TRBJ2-3 | TRBV7-3 | . | TRBD2
TGTGCCAGCAGTTACTCGGGGGCTGGAGAGACCCAGTACTTC | CASSYSGAGETQYF | TRBJ2-5 | TRBV6-6 | . | .
TGTGCCAGCAGCCTCGGGACAGCTTCCTCTGGAAACACCATATATTTT | CASSLGTASSGNTIYF | TRBJ1-3 | TRBV21-1 | once | .
TGTGCCAGCAGCTACACAGGGCCCGCGGGCACCGGGGAGCTGTTTTTT | CASSYTGPAGTGELFF | TRBJ2-2 | TRBV7-2 | . | .
TGTGCCAGCAGCCAAGACCCCGGTGGACAGGGGATCTACGAGCAGTACTTC | CASSQDPGGQGIYEQYF | TRBJ2-7 | TRBV4-2 | once | TRBD1
TGTGCCAGCAGCTTTGGACAGGGGCCTAGTGAAGCTTTCTTT | CASSFGQGPSEAFF | TRBJ1-1 | TRBV5-5 | . | TRBD1
TGTGCCAGCAGCTTAGAAGTCTTGAGCGCTGAAGCTTTCTTT | CASSLEVLSAEAFF | TRBJ1-1 | TRBV11-2 | . | .
TGTGCCAGTAGAAGGACAGGGGGGTTCGACTATGGCTACACCTTC | CASRRTGGFDYGYTF | TRBJ1-2 | TRBV19 | . | TRBD1
TGTGCCAGCAGTGCCGGGACAGGGGTCGAGCAGTACTTC | CASSAGTGVEQYF | TRBJ2-7 | TRBV7-9 | . | TRBD1
TGTGCCAGCAGCTTCGGGAGGACGGCGGGACTAACTGAAGCTTTCTTT | CASSFGRTAGLTEAFF | TRBJ1-1 | TRBV5-4 | . | .
TGTGCCACCCGACCCCCCACAGATAACTATGGCTACACCTTC | CATRPPTDNYGYTF | TRBJ1-2 | TRBV28 | once | .
TGCGCCAGCAGCGCAGGAAACAACTACGAGCAGTACTTC | CASSAGNNYEQYF | TRBJ2-7 | TRBV5-1 | . | .
TGTGCCAGCAGCGGTAGACAGGCCTCAGATACGCAGTATTTT | CASSGRQASDTQYF | TRBJ2-3 | TRBV9 | . | .